This record covers a single TCR beta chain. No antigen is known for it. No DNA is given; TCRdb re-called the 5' RACE reads and lists each CDR3 protein once. The record lists about 460,000 distinct CDR3 sequences, of which the ten most abundant hold over 1.3%. The sample comes from a study of T cells expressing NK-cell markers. Study-level findings and limits: The contribution of dominant NKG2C+ clonotypes to CD8+ T cells in several donors was roughly 1.0-7.0%. In a handful of donors, these clonotypes also led the CD3+CD56-NKG2C+ fraction.

Germline CDR1 is SGHRS and CDR2 is YFSETQ. The CDR3 contains 14 residues. The source of this sequence is a woman between 50 and 59 years old in good health. Sequencing used blood T cells: a sorted CD56 or NKG2C T cell subset, CD4+ or CD8+ T cells, or bulk PBMC T cells (not recorded which). The V gene is TRBV5-1, the J gene TRBJ2-5; TCRdb calls TRBD2, which cannot be checked without DNA. CDR3 sequence: CASLKGLGQETQYF. Full variable domain (rest looked up from reference TRBV5-1 and TRBJ2-5): KAGVTQTPRYLIKTRGQQVTLSCSPISGHRSVSWYQQTPGQGLQFLFEYFSETQRNKGNFPGRFSGRQFSNSRSEMNVSTLELGDSALYLCASLKGLGQETQYFGPGTRLLVL.